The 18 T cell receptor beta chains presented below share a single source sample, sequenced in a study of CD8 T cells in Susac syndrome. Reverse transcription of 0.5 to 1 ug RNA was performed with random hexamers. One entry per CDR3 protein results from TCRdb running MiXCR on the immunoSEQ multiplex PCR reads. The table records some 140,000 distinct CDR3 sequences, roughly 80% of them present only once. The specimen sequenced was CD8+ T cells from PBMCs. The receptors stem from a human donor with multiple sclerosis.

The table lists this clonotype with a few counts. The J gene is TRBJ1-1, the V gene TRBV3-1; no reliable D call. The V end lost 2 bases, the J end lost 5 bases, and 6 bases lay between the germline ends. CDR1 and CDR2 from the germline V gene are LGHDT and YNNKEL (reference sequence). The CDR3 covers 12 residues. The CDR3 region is CASSQWWTEAFF. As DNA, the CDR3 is TGTGCCAGCAGCCAATGGTGGACTGAAGCTTTCTTT.

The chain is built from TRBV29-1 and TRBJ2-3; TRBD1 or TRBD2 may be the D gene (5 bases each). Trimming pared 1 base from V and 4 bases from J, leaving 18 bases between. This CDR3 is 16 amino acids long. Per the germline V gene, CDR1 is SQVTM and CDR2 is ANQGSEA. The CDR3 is CSVEAQRDPGPDTQYF. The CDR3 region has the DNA TGCAGCGTTGAAGCTCAACGGGACCCCGGCCCAGATACGCAGTATTTT.

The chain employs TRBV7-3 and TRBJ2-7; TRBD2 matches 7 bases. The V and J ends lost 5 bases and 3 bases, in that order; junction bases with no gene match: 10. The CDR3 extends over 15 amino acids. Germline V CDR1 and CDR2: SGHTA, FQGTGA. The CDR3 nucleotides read TGTGCCAGCAGCCTAAGGCCGACTAGCATCTACGAGCAGTACGTC. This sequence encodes CASSLRPTSIYEQYV.

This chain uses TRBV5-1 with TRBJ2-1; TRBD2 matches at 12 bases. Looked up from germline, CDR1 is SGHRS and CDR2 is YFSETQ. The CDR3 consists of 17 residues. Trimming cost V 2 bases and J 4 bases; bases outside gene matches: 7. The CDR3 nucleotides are TGCGCCAGCAGCTTATCACTAGCGGGAGGCCCTTACAATGAGCAGTTCTTC. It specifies CASSLSLAGGPYNEQFF.

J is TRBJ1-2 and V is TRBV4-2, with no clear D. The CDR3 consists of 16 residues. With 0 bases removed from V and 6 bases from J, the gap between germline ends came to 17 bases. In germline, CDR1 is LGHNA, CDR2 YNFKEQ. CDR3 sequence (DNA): TGTGCCAGCAGCCAAGACCCGGAGGGCGGGTTCGATGGCTACACCTTC. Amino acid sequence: CASSQDPEGGFDGYTF.

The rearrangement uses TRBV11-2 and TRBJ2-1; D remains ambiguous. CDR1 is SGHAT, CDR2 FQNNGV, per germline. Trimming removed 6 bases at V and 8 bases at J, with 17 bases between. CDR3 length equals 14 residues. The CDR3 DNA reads TGTGCCAGCAGTCCAACACAAGCCTGGGATGAGCAGTTCTTC. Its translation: CASSPTQAWDEQFF.

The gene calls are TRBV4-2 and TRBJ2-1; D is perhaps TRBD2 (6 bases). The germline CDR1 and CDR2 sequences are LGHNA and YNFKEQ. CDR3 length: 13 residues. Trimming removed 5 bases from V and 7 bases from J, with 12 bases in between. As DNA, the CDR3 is TGTGCCAGCAGCGTCCGGGGGACTAATGAGCAGTTCTTC. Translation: CASSVRGTNEQFF.

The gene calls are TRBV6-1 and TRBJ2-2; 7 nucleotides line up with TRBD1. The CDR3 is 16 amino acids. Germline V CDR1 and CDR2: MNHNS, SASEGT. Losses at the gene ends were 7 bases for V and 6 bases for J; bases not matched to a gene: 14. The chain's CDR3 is CASILYRGIGAGELFF. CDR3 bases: TGTGCCAGCATCCTCTACAGGGGTATAGGGGCCGGGGAGCTGTTTTTT.

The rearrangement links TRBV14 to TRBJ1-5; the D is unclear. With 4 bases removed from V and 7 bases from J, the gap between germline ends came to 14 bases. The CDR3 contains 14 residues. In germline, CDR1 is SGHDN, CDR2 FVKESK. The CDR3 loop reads CASSPAGRWQPQHF. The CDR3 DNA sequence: TGTGCCAGCAGCCCCGCGGGTCGGTGGCAGCCCCAGCATTTT.

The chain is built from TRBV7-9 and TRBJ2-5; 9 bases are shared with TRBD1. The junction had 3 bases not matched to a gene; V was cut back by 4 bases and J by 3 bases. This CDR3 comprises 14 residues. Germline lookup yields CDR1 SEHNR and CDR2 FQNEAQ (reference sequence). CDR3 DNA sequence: TGTGCCAGCAGCTCTGACAGGGGGGAAGAGACCCAGTACTTC. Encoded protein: CASSSDRGEETQYF.

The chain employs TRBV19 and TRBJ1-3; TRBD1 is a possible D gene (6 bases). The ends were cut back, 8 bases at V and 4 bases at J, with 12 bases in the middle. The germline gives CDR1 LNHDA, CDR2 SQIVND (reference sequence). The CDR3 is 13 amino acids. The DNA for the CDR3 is TGTGCCAGTGAAAGGACAGTCGGAAACACCATATATTTT. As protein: CASERTVGNTIYF.

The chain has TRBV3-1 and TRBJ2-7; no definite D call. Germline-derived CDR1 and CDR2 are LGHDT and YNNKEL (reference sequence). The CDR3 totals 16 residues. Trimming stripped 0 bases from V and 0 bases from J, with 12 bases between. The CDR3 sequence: CASSQDRAVHSYEQYV. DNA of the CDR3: TGTGCCAGCAGCCAAGATAGGGCAGTCCACTCCTACGAGCAGTACGTC.

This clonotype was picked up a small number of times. The CDR3 nucleotides read TGCGCCAGCACCGCGGAGTACAATGAGCAGTTCTTC. Its protein product is CASTAEYNEQFF. The gene calls are TRBV5-1 and TRBJ2-1; D remains unclear. Trimming removed 6 bases at V and 4 bases at J, with 8 bases between. There are 12 residues in the CDR3. Germline CDR1 is SGHRS and CDR2 is YFSETQ.

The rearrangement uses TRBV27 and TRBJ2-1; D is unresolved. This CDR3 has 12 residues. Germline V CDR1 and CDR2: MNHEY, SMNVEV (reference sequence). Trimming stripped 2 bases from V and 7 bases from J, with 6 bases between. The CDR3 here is CASSLPPNEQFF. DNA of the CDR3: TGTGCCAGCAGTTTACCCCCAAATGAGCAGTTCTTC.

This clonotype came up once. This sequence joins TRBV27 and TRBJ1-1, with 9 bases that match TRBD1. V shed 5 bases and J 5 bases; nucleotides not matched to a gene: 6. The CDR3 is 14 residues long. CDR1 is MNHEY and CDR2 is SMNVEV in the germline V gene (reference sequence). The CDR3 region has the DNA TGTGCCAGCAGTAGGCACAGGGGGCGGACTGAAGCTTTCTTT. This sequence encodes CASSRHRGRTEAFF.

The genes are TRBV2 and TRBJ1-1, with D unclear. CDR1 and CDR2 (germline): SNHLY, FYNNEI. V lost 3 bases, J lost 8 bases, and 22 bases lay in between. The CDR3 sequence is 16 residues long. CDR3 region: CASSDPRFSVVQEAFF. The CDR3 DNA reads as TGTGCCAGCAGTGACCCCCGTTTTTCAGTGGTGCAGGAAGCTTTCTTT. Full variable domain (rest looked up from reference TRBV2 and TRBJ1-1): EPEVTQTPSHQVTQMGQEVILRCVPISNHLYFYWYRQILGQKVEFLVSFYNNEISEKSEIFDDQFSVERPDGSNFTLKIRSTKLEDSAMYFCASSDPRFSVVQEAFFGQGTRLTVV.

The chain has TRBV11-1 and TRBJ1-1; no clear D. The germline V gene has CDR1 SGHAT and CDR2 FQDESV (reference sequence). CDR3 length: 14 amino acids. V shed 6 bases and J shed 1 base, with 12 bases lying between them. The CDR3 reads CASSFRTWNTEAFF. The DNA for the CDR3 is TGTGCCAGCAGTTTTAGAACTTGGAACACTGAAGCTTTCTTT.

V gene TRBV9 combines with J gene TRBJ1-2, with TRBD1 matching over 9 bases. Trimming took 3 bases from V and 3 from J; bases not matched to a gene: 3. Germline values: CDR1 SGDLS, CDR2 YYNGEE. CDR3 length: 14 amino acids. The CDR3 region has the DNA TGTGCCAGCAGCGACAGGGGGCGGCACTATGGCTACACCTTC. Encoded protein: CASSDRGRHYGYTF.